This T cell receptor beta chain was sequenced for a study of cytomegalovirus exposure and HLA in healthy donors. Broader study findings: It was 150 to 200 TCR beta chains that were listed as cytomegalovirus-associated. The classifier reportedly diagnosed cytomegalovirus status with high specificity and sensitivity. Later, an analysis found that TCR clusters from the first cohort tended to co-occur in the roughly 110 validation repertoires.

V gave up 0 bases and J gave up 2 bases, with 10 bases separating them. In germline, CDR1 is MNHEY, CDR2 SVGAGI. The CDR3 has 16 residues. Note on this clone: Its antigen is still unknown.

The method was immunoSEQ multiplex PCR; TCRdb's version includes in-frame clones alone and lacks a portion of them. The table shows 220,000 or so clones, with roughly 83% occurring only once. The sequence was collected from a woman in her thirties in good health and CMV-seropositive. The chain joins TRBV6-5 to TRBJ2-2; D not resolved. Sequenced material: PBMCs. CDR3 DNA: TGTGCCAGCAGTTACTCAGGGCCCGAAAACACCGGGGAGCTGTTTTTT. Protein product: CASSYSGPENTGELFF.